These T cell receptor beta chains were read from a single sample in a study of T cell changes during pregnancy in multiple sclerosis. Libraries were prepared by immunoSEQ multiplex PCR; TCRdb keeps only in-frame clonotypes and omits some of them. Of 26,000 or so clones listed, just over 90% are singletons. The specimen was CD8+ T cells from peripheral blood mononuclear cells, collected before pregnancy. These receptors originate from a female donor with multiple sclerosis, enrolled in a pregnancy study. CDR3s include the opening cysteine and the closing phenylalanine or tryptophan. The D gene is left open where the match is weak. For some rows the clone size is stated as once, few or many, or as a class when expanded; others skip it.

.	TRBJ2-1	TRBV9	.	TGTGCCAGCAGCGTAGGGGGACTGCCCCACAATGAGCAGTTCTTC	CASSVGGLPHNEQFF
TRBD2	TRBJ2-1	TRBV6-4	.	TGTGCCAGCAGTCGGACTAGCGAGAATGAGCAGTTCTTC	CASSRTSENEQFF
TRBD2	TRBJ2-2	TRBV7-2	.	TGTGCCAGCAGCTTATTGGCGGGAGCGGTCACCGGGGAGCTGTTTTTT	CASSLLAGAVTGELFF
.	TRBJ2-4	TRBV4-3	.	TGCGCCAGCAGCCAATACTGGGAGGGGGGGAACATTCAGTACTTC	CASSQYWEGGNIQYF
TRBD2	TRBJ2-1	TRBV14	.	TGTGCCAGCAGCCAAGGGGGAGGGTACCCCTACAATGAGCAGTTCTTC	CASSQGGGYPYNEQFF
.	TRBJ1-1	TRBV29-1	.	TGCAGCGTTGTAGTAAACACTGAAGCTTTCTTT	CSVVVNTEAFF
.	TRBJ1-5	TRBV14	.	TGTGCCAGCAGCCAGGCGTCCGCGGGGAGGGCTCAGCCCCAGCATTTT	CASSQASAGRAQPQHF
.	TRBJ2-5	TRBV14	.	TGTGCCAGCAGCCAGGTGACAGGAAAAGAGACCCAGTACTTC	CASSQVTGKETQYF
.	TRBJ2-3	TRBV27	.	TGTGCCAGCAGTTTACGACAGATAGTAGATACGCAGTATTTT	CASSLRQIVDTQYF
TRBD1	TRBJ1-3	TRBV15	.	TGTGCCACCAGCAGAGACAGGGGGGCCGGAAACACCATATATTTT	CATSRDRGAGNTIYF
TRBD2	TRBJ2-7	TRBV4-3	.	TGCGCCAGCAGCCAAGATTTCACTAGCGGGACTTACGAGCAGTACTTC	CASSQDFTSGTYEQYF
TRBD2	TRBJ2-7	TRBV11-2	.	TGTGCCAGCAGCTTAGTGCGGGAGGACGCCTACGAGCAGTACTTC	CASSLVREDAYEQYF
TRBD1	TRBJ2-5	TRBV7-9	.	TGTGCCAGCAGCCCTCGGGACAGGGGACGCTTAGAGACCCAGTACTTC	CASSPRDRGRLETQYF
.	TRBJ1-5	TRBV7-9	.	TGTGCCAGCAGCCTCGGAGGCAGGAATCAGCCCCAGCATTTT	CASSLGGRNQPQHF
TRBD1	TRBJ1-3	TRBV27	.	TGTGCCAGCAGTCCGGGACAGGGAGGCACCATATATTTT	CASSPGQGGTIYF
.	TRBJ2-7	TRBV6-4	once	TGTGCCAGCAGTTACTCCACGGACAGCTACGAGCAGTACTTC	CASSYSTDSYEQYF
.	TRBJ2-1	TRBV10-1	.	TGCGCCAGCAGTGGGTACAGAGACAATGAGCAGTTCTTC	CASSGYRDNEQFF
.	TRBJ1-2	TRBV29-1	.	TGCAGCGTTGAAGATCGAGAGGACTATGGCTACACCTTC	CSVEDREDYGYTF
.	TRBJ2-3	TRBV7-4	.	TGTGCCAGCAGGCCAAAAACCGGGGATACGCAGTATTTT	CASRPKTGDTQYF
TRBD1	TRBJ2-7	TRBV7-9	many	TGTGCCAGCAGGGGACAGGGGTCCTACGAGCAGTACTTC	CASRGQGSYEQYF
.	TRBJ2-7	TRBV29-1	.	TGCAGCGTTGAAGGGGACACGTACTCCTACGAGCAGTACTTC	CSVEGDTYSYEQYF
TRBD2	TRBJ2-7	TRBV5-4	.	TGTGCCAGCAGCTTCGGGACTAGCGCGGGCGAGCAGTACTTC	CASSFGTSAGEQYF
.	TRBJ2-6	TRBV9	once	TGTGCCAGCAGCGCCGAGGGGGTTGGGGCCAACGTCCTGACTTTC	CASSAEGVGANVLTF
TRBD1	TRBJ1-4	TRBV9	.	TGTGCCAGCAGCGTAGGTGGGACAGGGGTAAATGAAAAACTGTTTTTT	CASSVGGTGVNEKLFF
.	TRBJ1-1	TRBV19	.	TGTGCCAGTAGTATAGAATGGGGGGGCGGCACTGAAGCTTTCTTT	CASSIEWGGGTEAFF
.	TRBJ1-4	TRBV25-1	.	TGTGCCAGCAGCCGACAGGCCAGTGAAAAACTGTTTTTT	CASSRQASEKLFF
.	TRBJ2-2	TRBV5-4	.	TGTGCCAGCAGCCCGGAGGGCACCGGGGAGCTGTTTTTT	CASSPEGTGELFF
TRBD2	TRBJ2-1	TRBV6-4	.	TGTGCCAGCAGTGACTTTCGGGAGGGCCGGATTGAGCAGTTCTTC	CASSDFREGRIEQFF
TRBD1	TRBJ2-3	TRBV19	.	TGTGCCAGTAGTATATCGGCAGGGGGCCCCACAGATACGCAGTATTTT	CASSISAGGPTDTQYF
.	TRBJ2-7	TRBV30	.	TGTGCCTGGAGTGGGACTTACGAGCAGTACTTC	CAWSGTYEQYF
TRBD2	TRBJ2-7	TRBV29-1	.	TGCAGCGCCATAGCGGGACTCCTCAACGAGCAGTACTTC	CSAIAGLLNEQYF
TRBD2	TRBJ2-5	TRBV18	.	TGTGCCAGCTCACCCGATTGGCTAGCGGGAGAAGAGACCCAGTACTTC	CASSPDWLAGEETQYF
.	TRBJ2-5	TRBV4-3	.	TGCGCCAGCAGCCAATGGCAAACCCAGCGGAGTAAGCAAGAGACCCAGTACTTC	CASSQWQTQRSKQETQYF
.	TRBJ2-3	TRBV28	.	TGTGCCAGCAGTTTTCATATAGCGGGCACAGATACGCAGTATTTT	CASSFHIAGTDTQYF
.	TRBJ1-1	TRBV2	.	TGTGCCAGCAGTGGGACAGTGAACACTGAAGCTTTCTTT	CASSGTVNTEAFF
TRBD2	TRBJ2-7	TRBV7-9	.	TGTGCCAGCAGCACCGGGACTAGCGGGACCCAGAAAGAGAACGAGCAGTACTTC	CASSTGTSGTQKENEQYF
TRBD2	TRBJ2-7	TRBV6-6	.	TGTGCCAGCAATTGGGGGACTAGCGCTTACGAGCAGTACTTC	CASNWGTSAYEQYF
TRBD1	TRBJ2-7	TRBV6-1	.	TGTGCCAGCAGCCGGGACAGGGAAAACTACGAGCAGTACTTC	CASSRDRENYEQYF
TRBD2	TRBJ2-5	TRBV7-7	once	TGTGCTAGCAGCTTAGGACTTCTAGCGGGGGGCGACGGAGAGACCCAGTACTTC	CASSLGLLAGGDGETQYF
.	TRBJ2-7	TRBV4-2	once	TGTGCCAGCAGCCAAGAGGTGCAGGACAGCGAGCAGTACTTC	CASSQEVQDSEQYF
TRBD2	TRBJ2-7	TRBV19	.	TGTGCCAGTAGTTTAGCGGGGGGTGGCATCTACGAGCAGTACTTC	CASSLAGGGIYEQYF
TRBD1	TRBJ1-2	TRBV29-1	.	TGCAGCGTTGTGGGGCAGGGGGTATATGGCTACACCTTC	CSVVGQGVYGYTF
TRBD1	TRBJ1-1	TRBV4-1	.	TGCGCCAGCAGCCAAGATCTAGATTGGGACAGGGGATGGGCCGCTGAAGCTTTCTTT	CASSQDLDWDRGWAAEAFF
.	TRBJ2-1	TRBV6-5	.	TGTGCCAGCAGTTATTTTGCTTCGCCAGGGGGGTCGCAGTTCTTC	CASSYFASPGGSQFF
TRBD2	TRBJ2-7	TRBV7-2	once	TGTGCCAGCAGCTTCAAAAGCGGGAGGGTGGACGAGCAGTACTTC	CASSFKSGRVDEQYF